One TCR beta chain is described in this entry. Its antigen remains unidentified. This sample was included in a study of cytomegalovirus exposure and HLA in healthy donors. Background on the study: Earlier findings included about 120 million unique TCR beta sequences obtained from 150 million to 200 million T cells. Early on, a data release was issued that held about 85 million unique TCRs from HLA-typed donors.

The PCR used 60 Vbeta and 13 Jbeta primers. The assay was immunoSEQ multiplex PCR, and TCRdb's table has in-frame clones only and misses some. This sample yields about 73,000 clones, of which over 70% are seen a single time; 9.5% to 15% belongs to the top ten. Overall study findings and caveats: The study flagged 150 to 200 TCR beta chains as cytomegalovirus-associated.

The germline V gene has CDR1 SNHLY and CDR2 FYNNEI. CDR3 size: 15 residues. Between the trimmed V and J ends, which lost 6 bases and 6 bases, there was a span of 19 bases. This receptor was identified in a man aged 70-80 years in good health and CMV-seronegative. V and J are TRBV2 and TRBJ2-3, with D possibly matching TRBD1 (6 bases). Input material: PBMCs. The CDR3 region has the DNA TGTGCCAGCAGCGTACAGGGAATAGAGACGGATACGCAGTATTTT. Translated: CASSVQGIETDTQYF. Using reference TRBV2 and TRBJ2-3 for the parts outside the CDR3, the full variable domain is EPEVTQTPSHQVTQMGQEVILRCVPISNHLYFYWYRQILGQKVEFLVSFYNNEISEKSEIFDDQFSVERPDGSNFTLKIRSTKLEDSAMYFCASSVQGIETDTQYFGPGTRLTVL.